The TCR beta chain under discussion was sequenced for a study of control samples from healthy donors and cancer patients. Germline assignment: CDR1 LGHNA and CDR2 YSLEER. The ends lost 4 bases at V and 1 base at J; junction bases unmatched: 6. This CDR3 spans 16 amino acids. Assay used: immunoSEQ multiplex PCR; TCRdb lists only in-frame clones, some missing. This table has approximately 49,000 clones, 86% appearing once. Sequenced input: PBMCs. The receptor comes from a woman aged 45-65 years with lung cancer. J is TRBJ2-4 and V is TRBV4-3; 8 bases match TRBD2. The CDR3 spells CASSPGRGEAKNIQYF. The CDR3 DNA follows: TGCGCCAGCAGCCCCGGGAGGGGGGAGGCCAAAAACATTCAGTACTTC.